Listed below are T cell receptor beta chains from one sample, sequenced in a study of blood T cell repertoires in COVID-19. Method: immunoSEQ multiplex PCR; TCRdb's copy keeps in-frame clones and lacks some. The table has about 140,000 clones, 75% to 90% seen once; the top ten hold 4%. Sequenced: peripheral blood. The receptors were sampled from an elderly woman with acute or convalescent COVID-19. Each CDR3 is given with its conserved first and last residue. A D gene is named only where the DNA matches it firmly. Size is omitted from some rows. Given values are once, few, many or a class for expanded clones.

>TRBD1|TRBJ2-7|NA|TRBV25-1
CASSEQTGWTEQYF
TGTGCCAGCAGTGAACAGACAGGGTGGACGGAGCAGTACTTC
>TRBD1|TRBJ1-4|NA|TRBV9
CASSVGQGARFEEKLFF
TGTGCCAGCAGCGTAGGGCAGGGGGCGCGGTTTGAGGAAAAACTGTTTTTT
>NA|TRBJ2-3|NA|TRBV2
CASSLGGADTQYF
TGTGCCAGCAGTCTTGGAGGGGCTGATACGCAGTATTTT
>NA|TRBJ1-2|NA|TRBV6-5
CASSYQPGGVWGYTF
TGTGCCAGCAGTTACCAACCGGGAGGGGTGTGGGGCTACACCTTC
>TRBD1|TRBJ2-3|NA|TRBV6-1
CASSEMTGLDTQYF
TGTGCCAGCAGTGAGATGACAGGGTTGGATACGCAGTATTTT
>TRBD2|TRBJ2-3|NA|TRBV28
CASSLGLAGGPSTDTQYF
TGTGCCAGCAGTCTCGGACTAGCGGGGGGCCCTAGCACAGATACGCAGTATTTT
>NA|TRBJ2-1|NA|TRBV9
CASSVDQIISSYNEQFF
TGTGCCAGCAGCGTAGATCAGATCATTTCCTCCTACAATGAGCAGTTCTTC
>NA|TRBJ2-5|once|TRBV6-5
CASARGRAETQYF
TGTGCCAGCGCCCGTGGCAGGGCAGAGACCCAGTACTTC
>TRBD2|TRBJ2-7|NA|TRBV4-1
CASSQDPLAPAYEQYF
TGCGCCAGCAGCCAAGACCCACTAGCGCCCGCCTACGAGCAGTACTTC
>NA|TRBJ2-3|NA|TRBV28
CASSPVEGALLDTQYF
TGTGCCAGCAGCCCCGTGGAGGGAGCACTTTTAGATACGCAGTATTTT